The clone carrying this TCR beta chain was detected a few times. This table comes from immunoSEQ multiplex PCR, and its TCRdb copy is limited to in-frame clones, with some not included. Counted here are about 500,000 clones, approximately 80% occurring once; the ten biggest clones make up 0.013%. This record belongs to a study of shared T cell receptors in the human thymus. This CDR3 comprises 15 residues. Trimming removed 2 bases at V and 7 bases at J, with 14 bases between. Germline CDR1 LNHNV, CDR2 YYDKDF (reference sequence). This sample was also put to use in a study of human thymus T cells. That source adds: Surgeons resected thymus tissue during corrective heart surgery.

The chain links TRBV15 to TRBJ1-4; no reliable D call. This TCR came from a boy under two years old with a congenital heart defect. The sample taken for sequencing was thymocytes. The CDR3 loop reads CATSRQAASGEKLFF. CDR3 in DNA: TGTGCCACCAGCAGACAAGCCGCCTCGGGTGAAAAACTGTTTTTT.